Following are 4 T cell receptor beta chains from one sample sequenced in a study of T cell responses to AZD1222 COVID-19 vaccine. The repertoire was sequenced with immunoSEQ multiplex PCR; TCRdb's copy has only in-frame clones and lacks some. The sample lists about 100,000 clones, 86% occurring once. The specimen was peripheral blood, collected on day 0 of AZD1222 vaccination. The receptor set was obtained from an adult in good health.

This clone is a singleton in its sample. This chain connects TRBV28 to TRBJ1-2; TRBD1 matches at 7 bases. V dropped 7 bases and J dropped 6; count of bases not matched to a gene: 11. Germline V gene data show CDR1 as MDHEN and CDR2 as SYDVKM. The CDR3 totals 14 residues. The CDR3 loop is CASISDRTPNGYTF. In DNA form, the CDR3 reads TGTGCCAGCATCTCGGACAGGACCCCAAATGGCTACACCTTC.

This clone was detected once. V usage is TRBV4-1 and J usage is TRBJ2-5; 10 bases align to TRBD1. Germline V gives CDR1 MGHRA, CDR2 YSYEKL. J lost 4 bases, V lost 1 base, and 6 bases had no gene match. CDR3 length: 16 amino acids. The CDR3 DNA reads TGCGCCAGCAGCCAAGTCGACAGGGGGCTCAGAGAGACCCAGTACTTC. Protein product: CASSQVDRGLRETQYF.

This sequence joins TRBV18 and TRBJ1-4; no firm D call. The CDR3 covers 12 residues. The germline gives CDR1 KGHSH, CDR2 LQKENI. The V gene lost 3 bases and the J gene lost 7 bases, with 6 bases spanning the gap. The CDR3 region has the DNA TGTGCCAGCTCACCCGGTAGTGAAAAACTGTTTTTT. Its protein is CASSPGSEKLFF.

The CDR3 nucleotides are TGTGCCAGCAGTTATAGCGGGACTAACACAGATACGCAGTATTTT. This codes for CASSYSGTNTDTQYF. The chain recombines TRBV11-2 with TRBJ2-3, with 8 bases matching TRBD2. The CDR3 has 15 amino acids. V shed 6 bases and J 2 bases; nucleotides not matched to a gene: 7. The germline CDR1 and CDR2 sequences are SGHAT and FQNNGV.